Sequencing of this T cell receptor beta chain was carried out in a study of T-cell reconstitution after alpha-beta-depleted transplantation in children. Points from the study as a whole: The study traced high day-60 TCRbeta diversity in some patients to surviving recipient T cells and thymic progenitors. Reportedly, roughly two months post-transplant, alpha-beta T cells arose from several hundred expanded graft clones. At the one-year point after transplant, T-cell counts and TCRbeta diversity were found to come mostly from T cells that had been newly produced.

Germline V gives CDR1 MNHEY, CDR2 SVGAGI. The CDR3 has 16 residues. V lost 4 bases and J lost 0; bases outside the gene matches: 5. This clonotype was counted a single time. As yet, its antigen is unknown. A library of TCRbeta sequences, prepared with unique molecular identifiers, was generated. MiXCR, run by TCRdb on the PCR reads, gives a single entry per CDR3 protein. Of under 750,000 distinct CDR3 sequences listed, roughly 23% are singletons. This clonotype originated in a boy in the first two years of life who had a stem cell transplant for acute myeloid leukemia, so the T cells may come from the graft donor. This sample comprised PBMCs, mostly from graft donor cells, obtained 360 days after TCRalphabeta/CD19-depleted stem cell transplant. The rearrangement joins TRBV6-5 to TRBJ1-3, with 8 bases aligning to TRBD1. In DNA form, the CDR3 reads TGTGCCAGCAGTTCCCCAGGGGGCAACTCTGGAAACACCATATATTTT. Its protein is CASSSPGGNSGNTIYF.